The present entry profiles one T cell receptor beta chain with its context. Antigen unknown. The sample is drawn from a study of PD-1 blockade in classical Hodgkin lymphoma. Study observations and caveats: Factors driving the repertoire differences, possibly disease activity or prior therapy, remain undefined. Reports indicated that newly diagnosed patients had lower baseline TCR diversity than healthy donors did. TCR diversity in CD4+, not CD8+, cells rose significantly by C4D1.

Brentuximab vedotin exposure varied among the patients, all of whom had relapsed after autologous stem cell transplantation. TCRdb keeps only in-frame clones here, not all; method: immunoSEQ multiplex PCR. The table lists under 70,000 clones, about 87% of them singletons. The germline V gene has CDR1 SEHNR and CDR2 FQNEAQ (reference sequence). The V and J ends lost 4 bases and 4 bases respectively, with 20 bases between them. The CDR3 length is 16 residues. V usage is TRBV7-9 and J usage is TRBJ2-7; either TRBD1 or TRBD2 may supply D (5 bases each). This material consisted of peripheral blood mononuclear cells (PBMCs), taken at baseline. The receptor was derived from a human donor with classical Hodgkin lymphoma. CDR3 protein: CASSSSQGAWGYEQYF. The CDR3 nucleotides are TGTGCCAGCAGCTCCAGCCAGGGCGCATGGGGGTACGAGCAGTACTTC.